A selection of T cell receptor beta chains follows, all from one sample in a study of response to subunit inactivated influenza vaccine. MiXCR, applied by TCRdb to the RT-PCR reads, yields one record per CDR3 protein. Of around 760,000 distinct CDR3 sequences in the sample, about 14% are singletons; the top ten hold 6.5% to 8.5%. Sequencing was performed on PBMCs from blood, taken roughly 2 weeks before vaccination. The receptors here all came from a man between 45 and 60 years old who received an inactivated influenza vaccine. CDR3s include the opening cysteine and the closing phenylalanine or tryptophan. D genes are given only for firm matches. Expanded clones are given a class, and other clones once, few, many or no size at all.

>TRBV12-3/TRBV12-4|.|.|TRBJ2-3
TGTGCCAGCAGTTCCACGACAGGAGGAGATACGCAGTATTTT
CASSSTTGGDTQYF
>TRBV20-1|.|.|TRBJ2-2
TGCAGTGCTAGTGTAGCGAACACCGGGGAGCTGTTTTTT
CSASVANTGELFF
>TRBV7-9|TRBD2|.|TRBJ2-3
TGTGCCAGCACCTCCTTCAGAGCGGGGGGCACAGATACGCAGTATTTT
CASTSFRAGGTDTQYF
>TRBV12-3/TRBV12-4|.|many|TRBJ1-5
TGTGCCAGCAGCCCCGGACGGATGTATAGCAATCAGCCCCAGCATTTT
CASSPGRMYSNQPQHF
>TRBV29-1|.|many|TRBJ1-1
TGCAGCGTGGTCAGGGAGGTTGGAGCTTTCTTT
CSVVREVGAFF
>TRBV9|.|.|TRBJ2-7
TGTGCCAGCAGCGTAGGGCGGGGACCCTACGAGCAGTACTTC
CASSVGRGPYEQYF
>TRBV4-2|TRBD1|.|TRBJ2-5
TGTGCCAGCAGCCAAGATCCGGGACAGGGGGCTCGGGAGACCCAGTACTTC
CASSQDPGQGARETQYF
>TRBV12-3/TRBV12-4|.|.|TRBJ1-2
TGTGCCAGCAGTTTTACCGATTGGGGCTACACCTTC
CASSFTDWGYTF
>TRBV29-1|TRBD2|.|TRBJ2-1
TGCAGCGTTGGACACGGGAGGGGGGGGCAGTTCTTC
CSVGHGRGGQFF
>TRBV27|.|few|TRBJ2-3
TGTGCCAGCAGTTTATCCATTACAGGGTCAGATACGCAGTATTTT
CASSLSITGSDTQYF
>TRBV4-3|.|.|TRBJ1-4
TGCGCCAGCAGCCAACCCCGCCAGGGGCATAATGAAAAACTGTTTTTT
CASSQPRQGHNEKLFF
>TRBV20-1|TRBD2|.|TRBJ2-2
TGCAGTGCTAGAGATCTACTTGGGTTTTCTAGCGGGGCCAACACCGGGGAGCTGTTTTTT
CSARDLLGFSSGANTGELFF
>TRBV6-5|.|few|TRBJ2-3
TGTGCCAGCAGCTATCAGTGGGGGGGCAGTAGAAAGTATTTT
CASSYQWGGSRKYF
>TRBV6-6|.|.|TRBJ1-1
TGTGCCAGCACCCCCTCCCGGAACACTGAAGCTTTCTTT
CASTPSRNTEAFF
>TRBV11-2|.|few|TRBJ2-1
TGTGCCAGCAGCTTAGGCATAGGGGGGGTTGAGCAGTTCTTC
CASSLGIGGVEQFF
>TRBV7-2|.|few|TRBJ2-2
TGTGCCAGCAGCTTATACGCGGTTCCGAACACCGGGGAGCTGTTTTTT
CASSLYAVPNTGELFF
>TRBV6-5|TRBD1|many|TRBJ2-7
TGTGCCAGCAGTTACACCGGGACAGGGGTAAACGAGCAGTACTTC
CASSYTGTGVNEQYF
>TRBV4-2|.|many|TRBJ1-5
TGTGCCAGCAGCCAAGCCTTCGGGGGGCAGAGCAATCAGCCCCAGCATTTT
CASSQAFGGQSNQPQHF
>TRBV6-1|.|.|TRBJ1-2
TGTACCAGCAGTACAGACACGGTCCTGGGTGGCTACACCTTC
CTSSTDTVLGGYTF
>TRBV7-8|.|many|TRBJ2-7
TGTGCCAGCAGCTTAGCGAACAGCTACGAGCAGTACTTC
CASSLANSYEQYF
>TRBV4-3|.|.|TRBJ2-1
TGCGCCAGCAGCCAGTATGACGCCTCCTACAATGAGCAGTTCTTC
CASSQYDASYNEQFF